These 15 T cell receptor beta chains originate from one sample sequenced in a study of CD8 T cells in ankylosing spondylitis. Points from the study as a whole: Typical of ankylosing spondylitis blood, it appeared, was a TCR beta motif of fewer than ten highly homologous variants.

Their antigen targets remain unknown. TCRdb used MiXCR to reprocess the 5' RACE reads, holding one entry per CDR3 protein. The sample consists of roughly 700,000 distinct CDR3 sequences, over 15% of them appearing once. Sample: blood, either unsorted or a sorted T cell fraction (not recorded which). These TCRs come from a male donor with ankylosing spondylitis.

This clonotype was seen only a few times. The chain employs TRBV4-1 and TRBJ2-7; 7 nucleotides agree with TRBD2. The CDR3 runs to 16 residues. Germline CDR1 and CDR2: MGHRA and YSYEKL. J lost 4 bases, V lost 1 base, and 10 bases had no gene match. CDR3 amino acids: CASSQVAAGVGYEQYF. The CDR3 nucleotides read TGCGCCAGCAGCCAAGTTGCTGCGGGAGTAGGTTACGAGCAGTACTTC.

The chain couples TRBV20-1 to TRBJ2-5; unclear D gene. The CDR3 loop spans 11 amino acids. V was clipped by 3 bases and J by 4 bases, with 6 bases between them. In germline, CDR1 is DFQATT, CDR2 SNEGSKA (reference sequence). CDR3: CSASKGETQYF. In nucleotides, the CDR3 is TGCAGTGCTAGTAAGGGAGAGACCCAGTACTTC.

This clonotype showed up many times. The V gene is TRBV7-2, the J gene TRBJ1-2; TRBD1 is a possible D gene (5 bases). Between the trimmed V and J ends, which lost 5 bases and 4 bases, there was a span of 11 bases. Germline values: CDR1 SGHTA, CDR2 FQGNSA. This CDR3 comprises 13 residues. The CDR3 nucleotides read TGTGCCAGCAGCCCGACAGTTACCTATGGCTACACCTTC. It is translated as CASSPTVTYGYTF.

The chain is built from TRBV12-3 or TRBV12-4 and TRBJ2-7, with D unclear. V gave up 3 bases and J gave up 6 bases, with 9 bases separating them. There are 12 residues in the CDR3. The CDR3 region is CASSLNTAEQYF. CDR3 nucleotide sequence: TGTGCCAGCAGTTTGAATACTGCCGAGCAGTACTTC.

This clonotype appeared many times. This chain uses TRBV10-2 with TRBJ2-3; 9 nucleotides match TRBD2. Germline assignment: CDR1 WSHSY and CDR2 SAAADI. The junction had 3 bases not matched to a gene; V was cut back by 4 bases and J by 1 base. The CDR3 totals 15 residues. The CDR3: CASSVLAGGTDTQYF. The CDR3 DNA reads as TGCGCCAGCAGTGTATTAGCGGGGGGCACAGATACGCAGTATTTT.

This clonotype was found a few times. The rearrangement uses TRBV4-1 and TRBJ2-1, with TRBD2 matching over 7 bases. Germline V CDR1 and CDR2: MGHRA, YSYEKL. After removal of 4 bases from V and 5 bases from J, the junction contained 5 bases not matched to a gene. This CDR3 is 14 amino acids long. The CDR3 sequence: CASSPMGGNNEQFF. CDR3 nucleotides: TGCGCCAGCAGCCCGATGGGGGGGAACAATGAGCAGTTCTTC.

This clonotype has a handful of counts. The chain combines TRBV5-1 with TRBJ2-2, with TRBD1 identical over 11 bases. The CDR3 has 15 amino acids. The germline V gene has CDR1 SGHRS and CDR2 YFSETQ. J gave up 3 bases and V 4 bases, and 2 bases lay outside the gene matches. CDR3 residues: CASSRDRGDTGELFF. As DNA, the CDR3 is TGCGCCAGCAGCCGGGACAGGGGGGACACCGGGGAGCTGTTTTTT.

The CDR3 region is CASSQAGTVVSYGYTF. The CDR3 region has the DNA TGCGCCAGCAGCCAAGCCGGGACAGTCGTAAGCTATGGCTACACCTTC. The chain recombines TRBV4-1 with TRBJ1-2; 7 bases line up with TRBD1. V trimming: 1 base; J trimming: 4 bases; junction bases outside the gene matches: 9. This CDR3 region has 16 residues. CDR1 MGHRA and CDR2 YSYEKL come from the germline V gene.

This clonotype came up a few times. This sequence joins TRBV5-6 and TRBJ2-5; D tentatively fits TRBD1 or TRBD2 (5 bases each). Germline V gene sequence: CDR1 SGHDT, CDR2 YYEEEE. V dropped 3 bases and J dropped 6 bases, with 24 bases sitting between them. This CDR3 is 17 amino acids long. The CDR3 DNA follows: TGTGCCAGCAGCTCAGGGTGGCGGACCCTTAGCGAGAAGACCCAGTACTTC. Encoded protein: CASSSGWRTLSEKTQYF. The variable domain in full, completed from reference TRBV5-6 and TRBJ2-5, reads DAGVTQSPTHLIKTRGQQVTLRCSPKSGHDTVSWYQQALGQGPQFIFQYYEEEERQRGNFPDRFSGHQFPNYSSELNVNALLLGDSALYLCASSSGWRTLSEKTQYFGPGTRLLVL.

This clonotype was observed a few times. The gene calls are TRBV5-1 and TRBJ2-1; 9 bases are shared with TRBD2. The germline CDR1 and CDR2 sequences are SGHRS and YFSETQ. V lost 4 bases and J lost 3; bases outside the gene matches: 8. There are 16 residues in the CDR3. CDR3 loop: CASSAAGGFIYNEQFF. Here the CDR3 DNA reads TGCGCCAGCAGCGCAGCGGGGGGTTTTATCTACAATGAGCAGTTCTTC.

The chain links TRBV5-1 to TRBJ1-1; TRBD1 agrees at 8 bases. This CDR3 comprises 17 residues. Germline V gives CDR1 SGHRS, CDR2 YFSETQ. V lost 2 bases to trimming and J lost 0 bases; unmatched junction nucleotides: 9. Here the CDR3 DNA reads TGCGCCAGCAGCTTTAGGACAGGGCTAGAGATGAACACTGAAGCTTTCTTT. Translated, it gives CASSFRTGLEMNTEAFF.

At least ten counts were recorded for this clonotype. This chain connects TRBV29-1 to TRBJ2-3, with TRBD2 identical over 12 bases. The CDR3 is 15 amino acids. Trimming removed 7 bases from V and 5 bases from J; junction bases left unmatched: 10. Germline lookup yields CDR1 SQVTM and CDR2 ANQGSEA. CDR3 sequence (DNA): TGCAGCGCCACCCGACTAGCGGGAGTTGAAGATACGCAGTATTTT. Amino acid sequence: CSATRLAGVEDTQYF.

This clonotype showed up just a few times. This rearrangement joins TRBV20-1 to TRBJ2-1; D remains unclear. CDR1 and CDR2 (germline): DFQATT, SNEGSKA (reference sequence). With 0 bases removed from V and 6 bases from J, the gap between germline ends came to 6 bases. The CDR3 runs to 12 residues. CDR3 in DNA: TGCAGTGCTAGAGATTCAGTCAATGAGCAGTTCTTC. Encoded protein: CSARDSVNEQFF.

The J gene is TRBJ2-4, the V gene TRBV20-1; D might be TRBD1 or TRBD2, each matching 5 bases. Germline CDR1 reads DFQATT; CDR2 reads SNEGSKA (reference sequence). Between the trimmed V and J ends, which lost 1 base and 5 bases, there was a span of 9 bases. The length of the CDR3 is 13 residues. The CDR3 DNA reads as TGCAGTGCTAGAGGGGGGAGCGAAAACATTCAGTACTTC. Encoded protein: CSARGGSENIQYF.

This clonotype was recorded a few times. The rearrangement joins TRBV6-1 to TRBJ1-6; D gene uncertain. Trimming shortened V by 0 bases and J by 3 bases, and 9 bases separated the two germline ends. Germline-derived CDR1 and CDR2 are MNHNS and SASEGT. This CDR3 is 16 amino acids long. CDR3 in DNA: TGTGCCAGCAGTGAAGCGGTGGGTGGCTATAATTCACCCCTCCACTTT. Its protein product is CASSEAVGGYNSPLHF.